The clone carrying this T cell receptor (beta chain) occurred once. As yet, its antigen is unknown. This specimen comes from a study of a mutant IDH1 vaccine in newly diagnosed glioma. Looking at the study overall: All eight of the vaccinations patients received fell in weeks 1, 3, 5, 7, 11, 15, 19 and 23. An approximately 60% male, around 40% female split and a mean age of around 37 years characterized treated patients. Every participant had undergone radiotherapy, temozolomide, or both before, and most underwent both.

Documented time point: week 5, during vaccination. Every single dose of the vaccine, 300 ug of mutant IDH1 20-mer peptide, came with topical imiquimod. This CDR3 is built from 12 residues. Per the germline V gene, CDR1 is SNHLY and CDR2 is FYNNEI. Trimming removed 7 bases at V and 8 bases at J, with 14 bases between. The repertoire was sequenced with immunoSEQ multiplex PCR; TCRdb's copy has only in-frame clones and lacks some. This sample has tens of thousands of clones; approximately 85% occur once, and the top ten carry approximately 1.5%. The receptor's source is a man aged 35 to 55 with glioma. The chain joins TRBV2 to TRBJ1-2; D not certain. The specimen comprised PBMCs, sampled from a glioma patient whose treatment included an IDH1 peptide vaccine. The CDR3 sequence: CASKFRLVGYTF. The CDR3 nucleotides read TGTGCCAGCAAATTTAGGCTAGTAGGCTACACCTTC.